These 17 T cell receptor beta chains came from one sample sequenced in a study of OX40 agonist ivuxolimab in advanced cancers. Sequencing used immunoSEQ multiplex PCR; TCRdb keeps in-frame clones, though not all of them. In the table there are 15,000 to 20,000 clones, around 88% of which are singletons. The specimen comprised CD4+ or CD8+ T cells sorted from blood, sampled in a trial of the OX40 agonist ivuxolimab. Every receptor here comes from an adult with an advanced solid tumor such as melanoma, head and neck, liver or kidney cancer.

The chain has TRBV5-1 and TRBJ2-7, with TRBD2 matching 9 bases. CDR3 length: 14 amino acids. V was pared by 0 bases and J by 6 bases, with 4 bases of the junction left unmatched. CDR1 is SGHRS, CDR2 YFSETQ, per germline. CDR3 sequence reads: CASSLDAGGREQYF. CDR3 sequence (DNA): TGCGCCAGCAGCTTGGACGCGGGGGGGCGCGAGCAGTACTTC.

This clone appeared a single time. The rearrangement joins TRBV19 to TRBJ2-1, with 9 nucleotides matching TRBD2. V gave up 2 bases and J gave up 7 bases; unmatched junction bases: 6. The germline V gene encodes CDR1 LNHDA and CDR2 SQIVND (reference sequence). The length of the CDR3 is 15 residues. Here the CDR3 DNA reads TGTGCCAGTAGTATAAGGGCGGGAGGGCTTAATGAGCAGTTCTTC. This translates into CASSIRAGGLNEQFF.

V usage is TRBV27 and J usage is TRBJ2-1, with TRBD1 matching over 11 bases. The trim removed 4 bases at V and 5 bases at J, leaving 4 bases unmatched. Per the germline V gene, CDR1 is MNHEY and CDR2 is SMNVEV (reference sequence). This CDR3 has 15 amino acids. This CDR3 reads CASSSGTGGHNEQFF. The CDR3 nucleotides are TGTGCCAGCAGTTCAGGGACAGGGGGGCACAATGAGCAGTTCTTC.

This rearrangement joins TRBV27 to TRBJ2-1, with a tentative D call TRBD2 (6 bases). V was clipped by 10 bases and J by 15 bases, with 16 bases between them. Germline values: CDR1 MNHEY, CDR2 SMNVEV (reference sequence). The CDR3 covers 10 residues. CDR3 region: CAIFSGVLFF. The CDR3, as DNA: TGTGCCATCTTCTCGGGAGTACTGTTCTTC.

The rearrangement uses TRBV9 and TRBJ2-1; 9 nucleotides align to TRBD2. V shed 1 base and J 4 bases; nucleotides not matched to a gene: 9. The germline CDR1 and CDR2 sequences are SGDLS and YYNGEE. The CDR3 contains 17 residues. CDR3 amino acids: CASSVTSGSSPYNEQFF. The CDR3 nucleotides read TGTGCCAGCAGCGTAACTAGCGGGTCCTCCCCATACAATGAGCAGTTCTTC.

The chain recombines TRBV5-1 with TRBJ2-5; 9 nucleotides match TRBD2. Per germline, CDR1 SGHRS and CDR2 YFSETQ. CDR3 length: 16 residues. Trimming cost V 6 bases and J 7 bases; bases outside gene matches: 16. CDR3 amino acids: CASTPEAAGGSGTQYF. The CDR3 DNA is TGCGCCAGCACCCCCGAAGCAGCGGGAGGTTCCGGGACCCAGTACTTC.

This clone occurred a few times. This chain joins TRBV18 and TRBJ1-1, with D possibly TRBD1 on 5 matching bases. The CDR3 spans 14 residues. Germline assignment: CDR1 KGHSH and CDR2 LQKENI. Trimming removed 0 bases at V and 6 bases at J, with 11 bases between. The CDR3 is CASSPPSSQAEAFF. In DNA form, the CDR3 reads TGTGCCAGCTCACCACCGAGTTCACAGGCTGAAGCTTTCTTT.

The chain links TRBV5-4 to TRBJ2-1, with TRBD2 identical over 8 bases. The CDR3 extends over 16 amino acids. Germline V gene data show CDR1 as SGHNT and CDR2 as YYREEE (reference sequence). Trimming removed 1 base from V and 5 bases from J; junction bases left unmatched: 8. CDR3 region: CASSLLYSGAHNEQFF. The CDR3 region has the DNA TGTGCCAGCAGCTTGTTATATAGCGGGGCCCACAATGAGCAGTTCTTC.

The chain carries TRBV4-2 and TRBJ1-2; a possible D gene is TRBD1 (5 bases). The CDR3 extends over 17 amino acids. CDR1 is LGHNA and CDR2 is YNFKEQ in the germline V gene. Trimming left V 0 bases short and J 8 bases short, with 22 bases between. The CDR3 spells CASSQDFPVGVRQGYTF. The DNA of the CDR3 is TGTGCCAGCAGCCAAGATTTCCCCGTCGGGGTCCGACAGGGCTACACCTTC.

This chain links TRBV11-2 with TRBJ2-3; TRBD2 agrees at 8 bases. V lost 3 bases and J lost 0; bases outside the gene matches: 5. This CDR3 is 16 amino acids long. Germline V lookup: CDR1 SGHAT, CDR2 FQNNGV. CDR3 loop: CASSFLAGRSTDTQYF. The CDR3 nucleotides are TGTGCCAGCAGCTTTTTAGCGGGACGTAGCACAGATACGCAGTATTTT.

The rearrangement uses TRBV4-1 and TRBJ1-5; no firm D call. CDR3 length: 13 residues. CDR1 is MGHRA, CDR2 YSYEKL, per germline. Trimming shortened V by 2 bases and J by 0 bases, and 2 bases separated the two germline ends. In DNA form, the CDR3 reads TGCGCCAGCAGCCAACTTAGCAATCAGCCCCAGCATTTT. Residues: CASSQLSNQPQHF.

This clone was seen a few times. CDR3 bases: TGTGCCAGCAGCTTGTGGGAGTCTGGCACAGATACGCAGTATTTT. It yields the protein CASSLWESGTDTQYF. The chain is built from TRBV7-6 and TRBJ2-3; D is perhaps TRBD2 (5 bases). Germline loops: CDR1 SGHVS, CDR2 FNYEAQ. V lost 3 bases and J 1 base, leaving 11 bases between the germline ends. The CDR3 length is 15 residues.

This chain links TRBV11-2 with TRBJ2-1, with 11 bases matching TRBD2. Germline V gene lookup returns CDR1 SGHAT and CDR2 FQNNGV. V lost 3 bases and J lost 11; bases outside the gene matches: 12. CDR3 length: 16 residues. DNA of the CDR3: TGTGCCAGCAGCTTGGCCGGACTAGCGGGTCGTCACAAGCAGTTCTTC. The encoded protein is CASSLAGLAGRHKQFF.

The chain has TRBV27 and TRBJ2-1; possibly TRBD2 for D (7 bases). Looked up from germline, CDR1 is MNHEY and CDR2 is SMNVEV (reference sequence). The germline V and J ends were trimmed by 3 bases and 9 bases, with 18 bases remaining between them. The CDR3 runs to 15 residues. The CDR3 sequence: CASSFLAEGGREQFF. In nucleotides, the CDR3 is TGTGCCAGCAGTTTTCTAGCGGAGGGGGGACGTGAGCAGTTCTTC.

CDR3 amino acids: CASSYSKGFEAFF. Here the CDR3 DNA reads TGTGCCAGCAGTTACTCGAAAGGGTTTGAAGCTTTCTTT. The rearrangement joins TRBV6-6 to TRBJ1-1; D not certain. The CDR3 spans 13 residues. V was clipped by 0 bases and J by 7 bases, with 9 bases between them. The germline V gene encodes CDR1 MNHNY and CDR2 SVGAGI (reference sequence).

The chain couples TRBV5-4 to TRBJ2-7; the match to TRBD2 covers 7 bases. Germline values: CDR1 SGHNT, CDR2 YYREEE (reference sequence). CDR3 length equals 18 residues. Germline trimming cut 1 base from V and 1 base from J; bases unmatched to any gene: 14. The CDR3 nucleotides are TGTGCCAGCAGCTTGCCGGGGGGAGGACTTGTCGGTTCCTACGAGCAGTACTTC. This codes for CASSLPGGGLVGSYEQYF.

The V call is TRBV7-9, the J call TRBJ1-2; D is unresolved. The germline V gene has CDR1 SEHNR and CDR2 FQNEAQ (reference sequence). Trimming pared 6 bases from V and 1 base from J, leaving 15 bases between. The CDR3 runs to 15 residues. CDR3 coding DNA: TGTGCCAGCAGGCAAGGGCAGCCTCGTAACTATGGCTACACCTTC. Its translation is CASRQGQPRNYGYTF.